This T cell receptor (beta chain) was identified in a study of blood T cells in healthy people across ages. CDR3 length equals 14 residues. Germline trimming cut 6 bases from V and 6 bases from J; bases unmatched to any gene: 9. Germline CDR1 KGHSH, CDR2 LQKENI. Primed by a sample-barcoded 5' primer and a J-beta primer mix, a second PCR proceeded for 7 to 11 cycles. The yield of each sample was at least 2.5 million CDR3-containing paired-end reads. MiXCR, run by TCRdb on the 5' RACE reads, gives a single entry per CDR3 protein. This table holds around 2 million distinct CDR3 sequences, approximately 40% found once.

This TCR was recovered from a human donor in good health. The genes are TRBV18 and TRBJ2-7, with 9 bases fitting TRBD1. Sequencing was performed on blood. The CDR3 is CASSHDRDRVEQYF. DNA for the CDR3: TGTGCCAGCTCGCATGACCGGGACAGGGTCGAGCAGTACTTC.